This TCR beta chain was identified in a study of CD8 T cells in Susac syndrome. Concerning this clonotype itself: Its antigen remains unidentified.

CD8+ and CD4+ T cells circulating in blood were sequenced for TCR beta. In contrast to the negatively isolated CD8+ and CD4+ T cells, TEMRA cells were FACS-enriched. An amount of RNA that ranged from 0.5 to 1 ug was reverse transcribed with random hexamers. An immunoSEQ multiplex PCR amplified TCR beta CDR3 over 54 Vbeta and 13 Jbeta. TCRdb ran MiXCR on the immunoSEQ multiplex PCR reads and lists one entry per CDR3 protein. The sample records over 150,000 distinct CDR3 sequences, roughly 94% being singletons. The study, taken as a whole, reports: Repertoires of Susac syndrome CD4+ T cells lacked clonal expansion.

Sequencing was performed on CD4+ T cells from PBMCs. This TCR was sampled from a human donor with Susac syndrome.

This CDR3 reads CASSVEGGTEAFF. The CDR3 DNA is TGTGCCAGCAGCGTAGAAGGGGGCACTGAAGCTTTCTTT. This chain joins TRBV9 and TRBJ1-1, with a tentative D call TRBD1 (6 bases). The CDR3 runs 13 residues. CDR1 SGDLS and CDR2 YYNGEE come from the germline V gene. Deletions cut 0 bases from V and 4 bases from J, with 7 bases between.